This T cell receptor beta chain is from a study of T cells in Graves' hyperthyroidism and ophthalmopathy. From RNA transcripts, TCR beta CDR3 regions were amplified. Primed by the HTBI set, a first-round RT-PCR was run on the TCR CDR3. TCRdb analysed the multiplex PCR reads with MiXCR anew, one entry per CDR3 protein. In the table there are 200,000 to 250,000 distinct CDR3 sequences, around 19% of which are singletons. V was shortened by 0 bases and J by 6 bases, with 14 bases between the two germline ends. CDR1 and CDR2 (germline): SGDLS, YYNGEE. The CDR3 sequence is 15 residues long. J is TRBJ2-3 and V is TRBV9, with D possibly matching TRBD2 (6 bases). This TCR came from a man in his forties or fifties with Graves' hyperthyroidism. Sequencing used blood. In DNA, the CDR3 is TGTGCCAGCAGCGTAGAGCAACTAGCTGGGGATACGCAGTATTTT. It specifies CASSVEQLAGDTQYF. Combining the CDR3 with reference TRBV9 and TRBJ2-3 gives the whole variable domain DSGVTQTPKHLITATGQRVTLRCSPRSGDLSVYWYQQSLDQGLQFLIQYYNGEERAKGNILERFSAQQFPDLHSELNLSSLELGDSALYFCASSVEQLAGDTQYFGPGTRLTVL.